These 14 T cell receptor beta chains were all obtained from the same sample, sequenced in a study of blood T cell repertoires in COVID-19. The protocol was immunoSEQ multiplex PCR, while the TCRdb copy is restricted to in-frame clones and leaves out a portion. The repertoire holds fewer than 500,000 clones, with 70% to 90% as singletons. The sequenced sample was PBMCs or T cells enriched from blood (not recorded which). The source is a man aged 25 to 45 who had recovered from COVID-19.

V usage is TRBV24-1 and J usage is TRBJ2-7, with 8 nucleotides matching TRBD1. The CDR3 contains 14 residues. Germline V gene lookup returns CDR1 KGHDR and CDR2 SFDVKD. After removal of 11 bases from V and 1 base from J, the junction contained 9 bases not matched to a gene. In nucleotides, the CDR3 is TGTGCCAGTCAGGGGACAGGTGCATCCTACGAGCAGTACTTC. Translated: CASQGTGASYEQYF.

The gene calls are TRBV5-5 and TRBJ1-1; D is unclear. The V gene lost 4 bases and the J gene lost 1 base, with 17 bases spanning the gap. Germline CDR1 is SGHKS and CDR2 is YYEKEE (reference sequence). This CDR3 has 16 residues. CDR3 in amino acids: CASSQRARLTNTEAFF. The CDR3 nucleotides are TGTGCCAGCAGCCAAAGAGCGCGGTTAACGAACACTGAAGCTTTCTTT.

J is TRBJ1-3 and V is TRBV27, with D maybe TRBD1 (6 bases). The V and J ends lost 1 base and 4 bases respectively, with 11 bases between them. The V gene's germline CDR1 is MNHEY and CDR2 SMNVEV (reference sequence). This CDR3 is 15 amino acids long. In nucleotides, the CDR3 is TGTGCCAGCAGTTTATTCAGGGGATCAGGAAACACCATATATTTT. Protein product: CASSLFRGSGNTIYF.

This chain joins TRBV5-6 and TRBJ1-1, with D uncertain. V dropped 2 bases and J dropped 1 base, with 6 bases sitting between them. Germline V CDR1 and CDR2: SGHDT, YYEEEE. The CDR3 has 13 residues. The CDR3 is CASSFTENTEAFF. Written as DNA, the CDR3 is TGTGCCAGCAGCTTTACAGAGAACACTGAAGCTTTCTTT.

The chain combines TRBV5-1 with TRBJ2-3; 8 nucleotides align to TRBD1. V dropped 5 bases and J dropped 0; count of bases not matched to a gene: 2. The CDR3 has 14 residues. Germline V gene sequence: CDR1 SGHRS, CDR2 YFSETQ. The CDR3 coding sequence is TGCGCCAGCAGAACAGGGGGGAGCACAGATACGCAGTATTTT. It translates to CASRTGGSTDTQYF.

CDR3 coding DNA: TGCGCCAGCAGAGGACAGGGGGGGAACGTAGAGACCCAGTACTTC. It translates to CASRGQGGNVETQYF. This chain uses TRBV10-1 with TRBJ2-5, with 10 bases lining up with TRBD1. The junction had 8 bases not matched to a gene; V was cut back by 6 bases and J by 4 bases. The germline gives CDR1 WNHNN, CDR2 SYGVQD (reference sequence). This CDR3 contains 15 residues.

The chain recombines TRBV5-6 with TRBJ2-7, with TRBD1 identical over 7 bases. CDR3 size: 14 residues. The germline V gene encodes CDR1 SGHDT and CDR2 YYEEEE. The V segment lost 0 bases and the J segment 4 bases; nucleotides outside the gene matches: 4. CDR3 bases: TGTGCCAGCAGCTTGGACAGGGGTAATTACGAGCAGTACTTC. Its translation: CASSLDRGNYEQYF.

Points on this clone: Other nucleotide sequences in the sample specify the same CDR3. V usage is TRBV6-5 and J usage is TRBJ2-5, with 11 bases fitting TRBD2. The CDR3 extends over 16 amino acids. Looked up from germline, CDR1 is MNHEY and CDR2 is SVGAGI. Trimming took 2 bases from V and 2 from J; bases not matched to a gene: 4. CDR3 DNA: TGTGCCAGCAGTTACCCTACTAGCGGGGGTCAAGAGACCCAGTACTTC. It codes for CASSYPTSGGQETQYF.

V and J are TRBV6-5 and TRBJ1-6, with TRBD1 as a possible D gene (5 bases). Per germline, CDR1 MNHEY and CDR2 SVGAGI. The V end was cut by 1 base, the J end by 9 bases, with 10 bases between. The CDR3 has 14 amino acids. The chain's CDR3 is CASSYWGEGSPLHF. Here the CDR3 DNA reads TGTGCCAGCAGTTACTGGGGGGAGGGTTCACCCCTCCACTTT.

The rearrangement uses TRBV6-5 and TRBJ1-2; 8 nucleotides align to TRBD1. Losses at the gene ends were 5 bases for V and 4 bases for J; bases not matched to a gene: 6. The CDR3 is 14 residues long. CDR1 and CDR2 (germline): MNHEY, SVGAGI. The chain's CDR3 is CASSRMTGAYGYTF. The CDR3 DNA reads TGTGCCAGCAGTCGTATGACAGGGGCCTATGGCTACACCTTC.

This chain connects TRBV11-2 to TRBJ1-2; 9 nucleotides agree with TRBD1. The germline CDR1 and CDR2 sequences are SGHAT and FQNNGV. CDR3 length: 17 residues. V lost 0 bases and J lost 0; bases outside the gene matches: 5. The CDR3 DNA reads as TGTGCCAGCAGCTTAGAAGGGACAGGGAGAGCTAACTATGGCTACACCTTC. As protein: CASSLEGTGRANYGYTF.

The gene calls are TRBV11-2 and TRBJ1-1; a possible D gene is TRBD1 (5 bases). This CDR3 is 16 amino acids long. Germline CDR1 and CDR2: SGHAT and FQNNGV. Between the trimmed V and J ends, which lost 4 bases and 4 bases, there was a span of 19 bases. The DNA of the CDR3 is TGTGCCAGCAGCTCCCAGGGCGCGGGAGTAGGCACTGAAGCTTTCTTT. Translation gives CASSSQGAGVGTEAFF. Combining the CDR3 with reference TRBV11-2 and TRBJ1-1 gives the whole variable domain EAGVAQSPRYKIIEKRQSVAFWCNPISGHATLYWYQQILGQGPKLLIQFQNNGVVDDSQLPKDRFSAERLKGVDSTLKIQPAKLEDSAVYLCASSSQGAGVGTEAFFGQGTRLTVV.

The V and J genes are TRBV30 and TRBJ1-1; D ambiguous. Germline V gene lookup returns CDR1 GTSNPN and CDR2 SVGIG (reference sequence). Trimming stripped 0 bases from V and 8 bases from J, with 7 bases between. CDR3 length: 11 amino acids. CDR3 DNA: TGTGCCTGGAGTGTAGGAGGGGAAGCTTTCTTT. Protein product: CAWSVGGEAFF.

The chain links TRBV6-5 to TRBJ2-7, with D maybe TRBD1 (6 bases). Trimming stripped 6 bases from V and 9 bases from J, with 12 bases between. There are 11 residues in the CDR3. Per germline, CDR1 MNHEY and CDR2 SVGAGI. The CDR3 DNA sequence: TGTGCCAGCAGCATCGGGACAAGGCAGTACTTC. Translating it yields CASSIGTRQYF.